Below are 29 T cell receptor beta chains sequenced from a single sample in a study of blood T cell dynamics during melanoma immunotherapy. Indicated time point: pre-treatment baseline. This table comes from immunoSEQ multiplex PCR, and its TCRdb copy is limited to in-frame clones, with some not included. The sample includes about 3,600 clones, 95% to 98% of them seen just once. This sample comprised effector memory CD8+ T cells from blood, obtained from a patient treated with checkpoint blockade. The receptors were gathered from a human donor with melanoma.

This chain connects TRBV4-1 to TRBJ2-3; the match to TRBD1 covers 8 bases. Looked up from germline, CDR1 is MGHRA and CDR2 is YSYEKL. The V gene end was trimmed by 3 bases and the J gene end by 4 bases; junction bases not matched to a gene: 9. CDR3 length equals 16 residues. CDR3 DNA sequence: TGCGCCAGCAGCCAGACTTACAGGGGGGAGGCAGATACGCAGTATTTT. Amino acid sequence: CASSQTYRGEADTQYF.

The chain is built from TRBV5-1 and TRBJ2-6; 11 nucleotides align to TRBD1. Germline V gene sequence: CDR1 SGHRS, CDR2 YFSETQ. The V and J ends lost 0 bases and 2 bases, in that order; junction bases with no gene match: 4. The CDR3 is 18 residues long. The CDR3 sequence: CASSLELDRGPGANVLTF. The CDR3 DNA is TGCGCCAGCAGCTTGGAGCTGGACAGGGGGCCTGGGGCCAACGTCCTGACTTTC.

The V gene is TRBV6-4, the J gene TRBJ2-3; 9 nucleotides line up with TRBD1. Per germline, CDR1 MRHNA and CDR2 SNTAGT. Losses at the gene ends were 6 bases for V and 4 bases for J; bases not matched to a gene: 5. This CDR3 region has 14 residues. The CDR3 DNA reads TGTGCCAGCAGGGGACAGGGTTCCTCAGATACGCAGTATTTT. Protein sequence: CASRGQGSSDTQYF.

The J gene is TRBJ2-2, the V gene TRBV28, with 9 bases matching TRBD2. Germline V gives CDR1 MDHEN, CDR2 SYDVKM. V gave up 6 bases and J gave up 0 bases; unmatched junction bases: 5. CDR3 length: 16 residues. CDR3 sequence reads: CASSWRLAANTGELFF. The CDR3 DNA reads as TGTGCCAGCAGCTGGAGACTAGCGGCGAACACCGGGGAGCTGTTTTTT.

V gene TRBV5-5 combines with J gene TRBJ1-2; TRBD1 is a possible D gene (6 bases). Trimming took 2 bases from V and 5 from J, leaving 7 bases between them. This CDR3 comprises 12 residues. In germline, CDR1 is SGHKS, CDR2 YYEKEE (reference sequence). CDR3 coding DNA: TGTGCCAGCAGCTTCGGACAGTATGGCTACACCTTC. Its protein is CASSFGQYGYTF.

This chain connects TRBV6-6 to TRBJ1-1, with TRBD1 matching 7 bases. CDR1 is MNHNY and CDR2 is SVGAGI in the germline V gene (reference sequence). The junction had 8 bases not matched to a gene; V was cut back by 0 bases and J by 4 bases. The CDR3 is 16 residues long. The CDR3, as DNA: TGTGCCAGCAGTTACTCGACGGGCGACAGGGCCACTGAAGCTTTCTTT. It specifies CASSYSTGDRATEAFF.

The chain employs TRBV27 and TRBJ1-5; 7 bases map to TRBD1. CDR3 length: 16 residues. With 4 bases clipped from V and 2 bases from J, the junction kept 8 bases outside the gene matches. Germline CDR1 reads MNHEY; CDR2 reads SMNVEV (reference sequence). CDR3 coding DNA: TGTGCCAGCAGTTCATGGGGACAGCCTGGCAATCAGCCCCAGCATTTT. Amino acids: CASSSWGQPGNQPQHF.

The chain links TRBV19 to TRBJ2-5; D possibly matches TRBD1 or TRBD2 (6 bases each). This CDR3 spans 13 amino acids. CDR1 and CDR2 from the germline V gene are LNHDA and SQIVND (reference sequence). V lost 5 bases and J lost 13, with 20 bases in between. The CDR3 DNA sequence: TGTGCCAGTAGTTCTGGGTCGAGGGGGGAACGGTACTTC. Amino acids: CASSSGSRGERYF.

The gene calls are TRBV19 and TRBJ2-3; 7 bases match TRBD1. There are 17 residues in the CDR3. V lost 10 bases and J lost 2; bases outside the gene matches: 18. Germline V gene lookup returns CDR1 LNHDA and CDR2 SQIVND (reference sequence). CDR3 in DNA: TGTGCCACTACTGTTCCCGGGACAGCGCATACCACAGATACGCAGTATTTT. This encodes CATTVPGTAHTTDTQYF.

The gene calls are TRBV6-4 and TRBJ2-1, with 11 bases fitting TRBD2. CDR1 MRHNA and CDR2 SNTAGT come from the germline V gene. This CDR3 contains 14 residues. The junction had 4 bases not matched to a gene; V was cut back by 3 bases and J by 9 bases. The CDR3 reads CASSEGLAVREQFF. DNA of the CDR3: TGTGCCAGCAGTGAGGGACTAGCGGTGCGTGAGCAGTTCTTC.

The genes are TRBV4-1 and TRBJ2-7; no firm D call. Trimming took 0 bases from V and 0 from J, leaving 9 bases between them. This CDR3 spans 15 amino acids. Germline loops: CDR1 MGHRA, CDR2 YSYEKL. The CDR3 spells CASSQDGDPSYEQYF. The CDR3 coding sequence is TGCGCCAGCAGCCAAGATGGAGACCCCTCCTACGAGCAGTACTTC.

The chain joins TRBV19 to TRBJ1-1, with a tentative D call TRBD1 (6 bases). The CDR3 spans 14 residues. Germline CDR1 is LNHDA and CDR2 is SQIVND (reference sequence). V shed 6 bases and J shed 0 bases, with 11 bases lying between them. The CDR3 spells CASSLQGMNTEAFF. The CDR3 DNA reads TGTGCCAGTAGCCTACAGGGAATGAACACTGAAGCTTTCTTT.

The CDR3 here is CASSLEKDGGYTF. DNA of the CDR3: TGTGCCAGCAGCTTAGAAAAGGACGGGGGCTACACCTTC. The rearrangement links TRBV7-6 to TRBJ1-2; the D is unclear. This CDR3 is built from 13 residues. Germline V CDR1 and CDR2: SGHVS, FNYEAQ. Trimming took off 1 base at V and 8 bases at J, with 11 bases between the two ends.

The chain employs TRBV28 and TRBJ2-7, with 8 bases aligning to TRBD2. V lost 1 base to trimming and J lost 2 bases; unmatched junction nucleotides: 1. From germline, CDR1 is MDHEN and CDR2 SYDVKM. CDR3 length: 14 residues. The CDR3 DNA reads TGTGCCAGCAGTTTATTGGGACTAGCCTACGAGCAGTACTTC. It translates to CASSLLGLAYEQYF. Filled out from reference TRBV28 and TRBJ2-7, the complete variable domain reads DVKVTQSSRYLVKRTGEKVFLECVQDMDHENMFWYRQDPGLGLRLIYFSYDVKMKEKGDIPEGYSVSREKKERFSLILESASTNQTSMYLCASSLLGLAYEQYFGPGTRLTVT.

This clone appeared once. The J gene is TRBJ1-3, the V gene TRBV13; D call uncertain. This CDR3 is built from 13 residues. Germline V gene sequence: CDR1 PRHDT, CDR2 FYEKMQ (reference sequence). Trimming took 6 bases from V and 4 from J, leaving 10 bases between them. Here the CDR3 reads CASSPSYGNTIYF. CDR3 DNA sequence: TGTGCCAGCAGTCCTTCGTACGGAAACACCATATATTTT.

This clone came up once. This chain uses TRBV7-9 with TRBJ1-1; a weak D match, TRBD1 (6 bases). The V gene's germline CDR1 is SEHNR and CDR2 FQNEAQ (reference sequence). The CDR3 consists of 15 residues. V lost 5 bases and J 0 bases, leaving 13 bases between the germline ends. The CDR3: CASSPWTDMNTEAFF. The CDR3 DNA sequence: TGTGCCAGCAGCCCCTGGACAGACATGAACACTGAAGCTTTCTTT.

This clone was picked up one time. The chain has TRBV27 and TRBJ2-7; 7 nucleotides align to TRBD1. The CDR3 has 13 amino acids. J gave up 3 bases and V 11 bases, and 10 bases lay outside the gene matches. Germline V gene sequence: CDR1 MNHEY, CDR2 SMNVEV (reference sequence). The CDR3 coding sequence is TGTGCCGCCGGGAAGACAGGGTTCTACGAGCAGTACTTC. As protein: CAAGKTGFYEQYF.

The V call is TRBV6-1, the J call TRBJ1-2, with D unclear. Trimming shortened V by 1 base and J by 4 bases, and 7 bases separated the two germline ends. Per the germline V gene, CDR1 is MNHNS and CDR2 is SASEGT. This CDR3 has 13 amino acids. CDR3 loop: CASSEGSRYGYTF. CDR3 DNA sequence: TGTGCCAGCAGTGAAGGTTCCCGCTATGGCTACACCTTC.

The rearrangement joins TRBV27 to TRBJ2-7; 11 bases agree with TRBD2. The CDR3 extends over 15 amino acids. Germline lookup yields CDR1 MNHEY and CDR2 SMNVEV (reference sequence). Trimming at V came to 5 bases and at J to 2 bases, leaving 5 bases not matched to a gene. CDR3 sequence reads: CASSQLAGDPYEQYF. Here the CDR3 DNA reads TGTGCCAGCAGTCAACTAGCGGGAGATCCCTACGAGCAGTACTTC.

The gene calls are TRBV29-1 and TRBJ1-1; 7 nucleotides agree with TRBD1. The germline CDR1 and CDR2 sequences are SQVTM and ANQGSEA. The ends lost 7 bases at V and 1 base at J; junction bases unmatched: 9. CDR3 length: 14 amino acids. The CDR3 reads CSAGGGGTNTEAFF. Written as DNA, the CDR3 is TGCAGCGCTGGAGGGGGCGGAACGAACACTGAAGCTTTCTTT.

The chain combines TRBV11-3 with TRBJ2-7, with D hard to call. The V gene lost 0 bases and the J gene lost 0 bases, with 9 bases spanning the gap. The CDR3 covers 15 residues. Germline V CDR1 and CDR2: SGHNT, YENEEA. CDR3 DNA sequence: TGTGCCAGCAGCTTAGATCTCGAGAGCTCCTACGAGCAGTACTTC. Its translation: CASSLDLESSYEQYF.

The chain employs TRBV29-1 and TRBJ2-2; D may correspond to TRBD1 or TRBD2 (6 bases each). The germline V and J ends were trimmed by 4 bases and 4 bases, with 16 bases remaining between them. Germline V CDR1 and CDR2: SQVTM, ANQGSEA. CDR3 size: 15 residues. The CDR3 DNA reads TGCAGCGTTGTTCTAGGGGGGACCCTCACCGGGGAGCTGTTTTTT. It specifies CSVVLGGTLTGELFF.

The V and J genes are TRBV15 and TRBJ1-5; no reliable D call. Germline V gives CDR1 LNHNV, CDR2 YYDKDF (reference sequence). Between the trimmed V and J ends, which lost 5 bases and 8 bases, there was a span of 22 bases. This CDR3 is built from 16 residues. DNA of the CDR3: TGTGCCACCAGCGCACAACCGGCGGCCGACGCTGAGCCCCAGCATTTT. Translation: CATSAQPAADAEPQHF.

The chain uses TRBV6-6 and TRBJ2-1; D could derive from TRBD1 or TRBD2 (6 bases each). Germline values: CDR1 MNHNY, CDR2 SVGAGI (reference sequence). V lost 2 bases to trimming and J lost 4 bases, with 12 bases between them. The CDR3 has 15 amino acids. The CDR3 sequence is CASSYPGGQYNEQFF. The CDR3 coding sequence is TGTGCCAGCAGTTACCCTGGGGGGCAATACAATGAGCAGTTCTTC.

The chain carries TRBV9 and TRBJ2-2, with 9 bases lining up with TRBD2. This CDR3 has 15 amino acids. V gave up 7 bases and J gave up 7 bases; unmatched junction bases: 11. Germline loops: CDR1 SGDLS, CDR2 YYNGEE. CDR3 nucleotide sequence: TGTGCCAGCGCCTTTAGCGGGAGCATAGGCGGGGAGCTGTTTTTT. This encodes CASAFSGSIGGELFF. Full variable domain (outside the CDR3, taken from reference TRBV9 and TRBJ2-2): DSGVTQTPKHLITATGQRVTLRCSPRSGDLSVYWYQQSLDQGLQFLIQYYNGEERAKGNILERFSAQQFPDLHSELNLSSLELGDSALYFCASAFSGSIGGELFFGEGSRLTVL.

The chain joins TRBV2 to TRBJ1-5, with 9 bases lining up with TRBD1. Trimming took 6 bases from V and 0 from J; bases not matched to a gene: 6. This CDR3 is built from 16 residues. Germline assignment: CDR1 SNHLY and CDR2 FYNNEI. The CDR3: CASRGQGGTSNQPQHF. CDR3 DNA sequence: TGTGCCAGCAGGGGACAGGGAGGGACTAGCAATCAGCCCCAGCATTTT.

The V call is TRBV5-8, the J call TRBJ2-7; TRBD1 aligns across 8 bases. CDR3 length: 17 amino acids. Germline V gene data show CDR1 as SGHTS and CDR2 as YDEGEE. The V gene end was trimmed by 1 base and the J gene end by 3 bases; junction bases not matched to a gene: 12. CDR3 nucleotides: TGTGCCAGCAGCTTGTTGTCAGGGGGCGTTTGGGACTACGAGCAGTACTTC. Protein sequence: CASSLLSGGVWDYEQYF.

This sequence joins TRBV21-1 and TRBJ2-7; TRBD2 is the table's D call, not checked against the DNA. TRBV21-1 is a known pseudogene. The CDR3 sequence is 11 residues long. The CDR3 is CASSNRYEQYF. The DNA of the CDR3 is TGTGCCAGCAGCAATAGATACGAGCAGTACTTC.

This clone was detected only once. The CDR3 reads CASSPPGDEQFF. For the CDR3, the DNA is TGTGCCAGCAGTCCCCCCGGGGATGAGCAGTTCTTC. The rearrangement uses TRBV27 and TRBJ2-1; the D gene is possibly TRBD2 (5 bases). This CDR3 has 12 residues. Germline CDR1 is MNHEY and CDR2 is SMNVEV (reference sequence). V was cut by 5 bases and J by 8 bases, with 10 bases left in between.